The T cell receptor (beta chain) under discussion was sequenced for a study of shared clonotypes between healthy human individuals. Study-wide findings and caveats: Shared across a handful of donors were around 5% of the naive CD4 clonotypes.

The protocol was immunoSEQ multiplex PCR, while the TCRdb copy is restricted to in-frame clones and leaves out a portion. Of 2 million to 2.5 million clones in the sample, around 95% were seen once. Of note for this clone: Its antigen is still unknown.

There were only Caucasian adults among the donors, and all lived in Nashville, Tennessee. CDR1 MNHEY and CDR2 SVGAGI come from the germline V gene. The CDR3 loop spans 15 amino acids. V lost 4 bases to trimming and J lost 6 bases; unmatched junction nucleotides: 11. This clonotype was obtained from a young man in good health. The chain joins TRBV6-5 to TRBJ1-2; TRBD1 agrees at 7 bases. Sequences were obtained from naive CD4+ T cells sorted from blood. Subset specified: CD45RA+ positively selected. CDR3 bases: TGTGCCAGCAGTTCTCCAGGGGGGGGTTTGAATGGCTACACCTTC. Translated: CASSSPGGGLNGYTF.